These T cell receptor beta chains were read from a single sample in a study of T cell responses to AZD1222 COVID-19 vaccine. TCRdb's table, derived via immunoSEQ multiplex PCR, lists solely in-frame clones and lacks some. Here the sample spans 200,000 to 250,000 clones, under 95% being singletons. This sample comprised peripheral blood, obtained on day 0 of MenACWY control vaccination. These receptors were obtained from an adult in good health. Each CDR3 is given with its conserved first and last residue. A D gene is named only where the DNA matches it firmly. Rows may omit the clone size; those that give it use once, few, many or a size class.

cdr3_nt: TGTGCCAGCAGTTACGGACGGACAGTCGAGCAGTACTTC
cdr3_aa: CASSYGRTVEQYF
v_call: TRBV6-5
j_call: TRBJ2-7
d_call: .
clone_size: .

cdr3_nt: TGTGCCAGCAGCCCCCACCCTGGGACTAGCGGAGAGACCCAGTACTTC
cdr3_aa: CASSPHPGTSGETQYF
v_call: TRBV9
j_call: TRBJ2-5
d_call: TRBD2
clone_size: .

cdr3_nt: TGTGCCACCAGTGACGGGATGAACACTGAAGCTTTCTTT
cdr3_aa: CATSDGMNTEAFF
v_call: TRBV24-1
j_call: TRBJ1-1
d_call: .
clone_size: .

cdr3_nt: TGTGCCTGGGCTCAGCACAAGAACTATGGCTACACCTTC
cdr3_aa: CAWAQHKNYGYTF
v_call: TRBV30
j_call: TRBJ1-2
d_call: .
clone_size: few

cdr3_nt: TGTGCCAGTAGCCACAGGGGAGCTGGGGAAAAACTGTTTTTT
cdr3_aa: CASSHRGAGEKLFF
v_call: TRBV19
j_call: TRBJ1-4
d_call: TRBD1
clone_size: .

cdr3_nt: TGTGCCAGTAGTATTGGGACAGGGGGTTACTATGGCTACACCTTC
cdr3_aa: CASSIGTGGYYGYTF
v_call: TRBV19
j_call: TRBJ1-2
d_call: TRBD1
clone_size: .

cdr3_nt: TGTGCCAGCAGTTACAGGGGAAGTACTTGGCGCTACACCTTC
cdr3_aa: CASSYRGSTWRYTF
v_call: TRBV6-5
j_call: TRBJ1-2
d_call: .
clone_size: .

cdr3_nt: TGTGCCAGTAGTGGCGCTGTCGGGGAGGCATCTGGAAACACCATATATTTT
cdr3_aa: CASSGAVGEASGNTIYF
v_call: TRBV19
j_call: TRBJ1-3
d_call: .
clone_size: .

cdr3_nt: TGTGCCAGCATGGGAGGAGGGAGCAATCAGCCCCAGCATTTT
cdr3_aa: CASMGGGSNQPQHF
v_call: TRBV28
j_call: TRBJ1-5
d_call: .
clone_size: .

cdr3_nt: TGTGCCAGCAGTTCATCCGGGACAGGGTCGAGCTACTTC
cdr3_aa: CASSSSGTGSSYF
v_call: TRBV12-3/TRBV12-4
j_call: TRBJ2-7
d_call: TRBD1
clone_size: .

cdr3_nt: TGCAGCGTCAGACTCGGGCGGGCTTTCTTT
cdr3_aa: CSVRLGRAFF
v_call: TRBV29-1
j_call: TRBJ1-1
d_call: .
clone_size: .

cdr3_nt: TGTCTCTCGCCGGCCCGCAACTATGGCTACACCTTC
cdr3_aa: CLSPARNYGYTF
v_call: TRBV2
j_call: TRBJ1-2
d_call: .
clone_size: .

cdr3_nt: TGCAGTGCTAGTGGTCTTCGGACAGGGCCCTATAGCAATCAGCCCCAGCATTTT
cdr3_aa: CSASGLRTGPYSNQPQHF
v_call: TRBV20-1
j_call: TRBJ1-5
d_call: TRBD1
clone_size: .

cdr3_nt: TGCGCCAGCTCCCAGGGGGACTATGGCTACACCTTC
cdr3_aa: CASSQGDYGYTF
v_call: TRBV5-1
j_call: TRBJ1-2
d_call: TRBD1
clone_size: .

cdr3_nt: TGCGCCAGCAGCATTGGTCGGTCGGGCACCGGGGAGCTGTTTTTT
cdr3_aa: CASSIGRSGTGELFF
v_call: TRBV5-1
j_call: TRBJ2-2
d_call: .
clone_size: once

cdr3_nt: TGTGCCAGCTGGGGGCAGAGCTTCTACAATGAGCAGTTCTTC
cdr3_aa: CASWGQSFYNEQFF
v_call: TRBV7-9
j_call: TRBJ2-1
d_call: .
clone_size: .

cdr3_nt: TGTGCCAGCAGCATTTCACAGGGGAACACCGGGGAGCTGTTTTTT
cdr3_aa: CASSISQGNTGELFF
v_call: TRBV9
j_call: TRBJ2-2
d_call: .
clone_size: once

cdr3_nt: TGTGCCAGCAGCTTAAGGGACGGTCGAACCTACGAGCAGTACTTC
cdr3_aa: CASSLRDGRTYEQYF
v_call: TRBV11-2
j_call: TRBJ2-7
d_call: .
clone_size: .

cdr3_nt: TGTGCCAGCTCACTCCCGGGGAGCTCTGGAAACACCATATATTTT
cdr3_aa: CASSLPGSSGNTIYF
v_call: TRBV18
j_call: TRBJ1-3
d_call: .
clone_size: .

cdr3_nt: TGTGCCAGCAGCCGGACAGAGTATGGCTACACCTTC
cdr3_aa: CASSRTEYGYTF
v_call: TRBV12-3/TRBV12-4
j_call: TRBJ1-2
d_call: .
clone_size: .

cdr3_nt: TGCAGCGTAAGAGTGGGGTACGAGCAGTACTTC
cdr3_aa: CSVRVGYEQYF
v_call: TRBV29-1
j_call: TRBJ2-7
d_call: .
clone_size: .

cdr3_nt: TGTGCCTGGAGTTCTGGGTCTGGAAACACCATATATTTT
cdr3_aa: CAWSSGSGNTIYF
v_call: TRBV30
j_call: TRBJ1-3
d_call: .
clone_size: once

cdr3_nt: TGTGCCAGCAGCCAAGATTTGGCGACCCAGGCCCAGCATTTT
cdr3_aa: CASSQDLATQAQHF
v_call: TRBV3-1/TRBV3-2
j_call: TRBJ1-5
d_call: .
clone_size: .

cdr3_nt: TGCAGTGCCCCAGACCCTCCGCGGGCTTTCTTT
cdr3_aa: CSAPDPPRAFF
v_call: TRBV20-1
j_call: TRBJ1-1
d_call: .
clone_size: .

cdr3_nt: TGCAGCGTTGGAGAGGGTCTTCTCTCTGGAAACACCATATATTTT
cdr3_aa: CSVGEGLLSGNTIYF
v_call: TRBV29-1
j_call: TRBJ1-3
d_call: .
clone_size: .

cdr3_nt: TGTGCCTGGAGCCAGGACAGGGTCCGTTCACCCCTCCACTTT
cdr3_aa: CAWSQDRVRSPLHF
v_call: TRBV30
j_call: TRBJ1-6
d_call: TRBD1
clone_size: .

cdr3_nt: TGTGCCAGCAGCCCGAAAGGACAGGGCGGAAGCTATGGCTACACCTTC
cdr3_aa: CASSPKGQGGSYGYTF
v_call: TRBV7-2
j_call: TRBJ1-2
d_call: TRBD1
clone_size: .

cdr3_nt: TGTGCCAGCAGGAATGGACAGGTCTACTCTGGAAACACCATATATTTT
cdr3_aa: CASRNGQVYSGNTIYF
v_call: TRBV3-1/TRBV3-2
j_call: TRBJ1-3
d_call: TRBD1
clone_size: .